The clone carrying this T cell receptor (beta chain) was seen only a few times. This sample was taken from a study of blood T cell repertoires in COVID-19. As for the study in general: Acute and convalescent COVID-19 specimens originated in the United States, Italy and Spain.

As processed by the authors: Reference gene primer amplification in the assay estimated nucleated cell counts. The assay was immunoSEQ multiplex PCR, and TCRdb's table has in-frame clones only and misses some. The V and J calls and clone size were taken over from that table, and D and trimming were inferred from the DNA. This table has about 200,000 clones, about 80% appearing once. Sample: PBMCs or T cells enriched from blood (not recorded which). The receptor was derived from a man aged 40-50 years who had recovered from COVID-19.

CDR3 in amino acids: CACDPGAMAFF. The DNA for the CDR3 is TGTGCCTGCGATCCAGGGGCGATGGCTTTCTTT. The chain recombines TRBV30 with TRBJ1-1; D perhaps matches TRBD1 (6 bases). V was pared by 6 bases and J by 11 bases, with 16 bases between. Germline V gene sequence: CDR1 GTSNPN, CDR2 SVGIG (reference sequence). CDR3 length: 11 residues.